The entry below describes one T cell receptor (beta chain). The sample comes from a study of Tregs in tolerant kidney transplant recipients. Germline loops: CDR1 SGHKS, CDR2 YYEKEE (reference sequence). This CDR3 contains 16 residues. The ends lost 3 bases at V and 0 bases at J; junction bases unmatched: 8. Data came from immunoSEQ multiplex PCR; TCRdb stores just in-frame clones and leaves some out. The table has some 80,000 clones, approximately 98% seen once; the top ten hold about 0.61%. The chain uses TRBV5-5 and TRBJ2-7, with 8 bases lining up with TRBD1. This sample comprised CD4+ T cells from blood, obtained before the transplant. This receptor was identified in a human donor who received a combined kidney and bone marrow transplant. The CDR3: CASSSTTGAASYEQYF. In nucleotides, the CDR3 is TGTGCCAGCAGCTCGACGACAGGGGCGGCCTCCTACGAGCAGTACTTC.